This record concerns one TCR beta chain sequence. CDR3 length: 15 residues. CDR1 and CDR2 (germline): LNHDA, SQIVND (reference sequence). V lost 5 bases to trimming and J lost 7 bases, with 18 bases between them. This specimen comes from a study of blood T cell repertoires in COVID-19. Clones were read by immunoSEQ multiplex PCR, and TCRdb kept only the in-frame ones, dropping some. Altogether roughly 150,000 clones are present, roughly 84% being singletons, with the ten largest covering roughly 3.8%. The chain employs TRBV19 and TRBJ1-5; D may be TRBD1 (6 bases). This receptor was identified in a man aged 45-65 years in a cohort exposed to, infected with or recovered from COVID-19 (not recorded which). The material sequenced was PBMCs or T cells enriched from blood (not recorded which). CDR3 sequence reads: CASSGGGEVHQPQHF. For the CDR3, the DNA is TGTGCCAGTAGTGGGGGGGGCGAGGTCCACCAGCCCCAGCATTTT.